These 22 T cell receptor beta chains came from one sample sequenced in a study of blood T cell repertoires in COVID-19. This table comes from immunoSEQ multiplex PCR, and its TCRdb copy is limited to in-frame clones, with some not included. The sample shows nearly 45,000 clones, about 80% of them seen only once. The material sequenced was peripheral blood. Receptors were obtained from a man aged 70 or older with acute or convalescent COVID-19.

The CDR3 DNA reads TGTGCCATCAGGAGGGACAGGGGGCAAAGTGGCTACACCTTC. As protein: CAIRRDRGQSGYTF. V usage is TRBV10-3 and J usage is TRBJ1-2; TRBD1 agrees at 12 bases. V shed 6 bases, J shed 7 bases, and the junction held 6 bases outside the gene matches. This CDR3 is 14 amino acids long. The germline CDR1 and CDR2 sequences are ENHRY and SYGVKD.

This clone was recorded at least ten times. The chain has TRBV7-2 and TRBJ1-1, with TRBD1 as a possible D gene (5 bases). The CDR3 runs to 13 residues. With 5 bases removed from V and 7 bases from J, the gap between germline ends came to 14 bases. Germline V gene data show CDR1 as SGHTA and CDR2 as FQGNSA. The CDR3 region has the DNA TGTGCCAGCAGCCCGGGGGGTGGCGGTGAAGCTTTCTTT. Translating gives CASSPGGGGEAFF.

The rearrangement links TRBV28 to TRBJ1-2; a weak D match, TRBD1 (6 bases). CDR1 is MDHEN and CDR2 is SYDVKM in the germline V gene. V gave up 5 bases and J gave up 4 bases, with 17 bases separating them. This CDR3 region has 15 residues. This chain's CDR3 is CASSPQRGLGYGYTF. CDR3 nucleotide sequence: TGTGCCAGCAGTCCCCAGCGGGGGCTTGGCTATGGCTACACCTTC.

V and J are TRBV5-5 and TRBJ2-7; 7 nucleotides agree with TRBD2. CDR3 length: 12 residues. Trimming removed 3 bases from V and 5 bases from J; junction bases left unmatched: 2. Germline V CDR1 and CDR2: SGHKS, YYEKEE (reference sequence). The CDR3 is CASSWEGHEQYF. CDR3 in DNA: TGTGCCAGCAGCTGGGAGGGCCACGAGCAGTACTTC.

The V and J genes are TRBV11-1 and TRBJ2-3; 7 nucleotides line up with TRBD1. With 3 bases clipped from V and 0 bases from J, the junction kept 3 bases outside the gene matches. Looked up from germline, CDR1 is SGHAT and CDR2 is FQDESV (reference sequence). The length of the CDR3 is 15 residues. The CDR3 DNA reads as TGTGCCAGCAGCTTTCGACAGGGAAGCACAGATACGCAGTATTTT. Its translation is CASSFRQGSTDTQYF. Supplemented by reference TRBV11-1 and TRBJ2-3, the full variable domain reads EAEVAQSPRYKITEKSQAVAFWCDPISGHATLYWYRQILGQGPELLVQFQDESVVDDSQLPKDRFSAERLKGVDSTLKIQPAELGDSAMYLCASSFRQGSTDTQYFGPGTRLTVL.

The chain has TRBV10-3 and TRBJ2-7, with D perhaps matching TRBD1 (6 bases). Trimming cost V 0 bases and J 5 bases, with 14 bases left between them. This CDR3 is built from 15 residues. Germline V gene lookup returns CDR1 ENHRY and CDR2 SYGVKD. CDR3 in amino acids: CAISESTAKGDEQYF. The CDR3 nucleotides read TGTGCCATCAGTGAGTCTACCGCTAAGGGGGACGAGCAGTACTTC.

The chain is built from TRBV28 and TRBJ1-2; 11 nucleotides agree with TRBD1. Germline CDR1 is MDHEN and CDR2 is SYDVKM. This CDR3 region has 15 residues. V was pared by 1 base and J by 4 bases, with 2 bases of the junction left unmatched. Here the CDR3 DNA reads TGTGCCAGCAGTTTATTGGGGACAGGGGGCTATGGCTACACCTTC. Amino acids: CASSLLGTGGYGYTF.

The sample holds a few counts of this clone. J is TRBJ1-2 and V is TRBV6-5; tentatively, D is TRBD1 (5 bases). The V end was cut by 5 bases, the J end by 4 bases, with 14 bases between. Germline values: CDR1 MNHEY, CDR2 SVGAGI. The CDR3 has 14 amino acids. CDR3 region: CASSLRDRTYGYTF. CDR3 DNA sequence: TGTGCCAGCAGTCTAAGAGACAGAACCTATGGCTACACCTTC.

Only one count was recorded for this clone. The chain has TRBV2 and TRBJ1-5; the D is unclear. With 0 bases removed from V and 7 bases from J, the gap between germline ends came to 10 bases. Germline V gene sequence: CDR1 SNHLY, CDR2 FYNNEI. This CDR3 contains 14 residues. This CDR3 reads CASSEATGEQPQHF. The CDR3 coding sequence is TGTGCCAGCAGTGAAGCGACGGGAGAGCAGCCCCAGCATTTT.

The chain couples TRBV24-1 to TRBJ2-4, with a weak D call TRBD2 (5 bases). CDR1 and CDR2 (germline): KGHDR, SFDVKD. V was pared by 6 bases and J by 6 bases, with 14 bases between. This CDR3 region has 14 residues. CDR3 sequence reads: CATSRTEKGNIQYF. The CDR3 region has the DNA TGTGCCACCAGTAGGACTGAAAAGGGAAACATTCAGTACTTC.

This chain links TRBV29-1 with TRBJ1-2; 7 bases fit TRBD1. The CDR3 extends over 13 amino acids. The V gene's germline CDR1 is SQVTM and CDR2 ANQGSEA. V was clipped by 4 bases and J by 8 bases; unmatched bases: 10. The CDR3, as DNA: TGCAGCGTTGTAGGTCAGGGGGAGGAAGGCTACACCTTC. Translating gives CSVVGQGEEGYTF.

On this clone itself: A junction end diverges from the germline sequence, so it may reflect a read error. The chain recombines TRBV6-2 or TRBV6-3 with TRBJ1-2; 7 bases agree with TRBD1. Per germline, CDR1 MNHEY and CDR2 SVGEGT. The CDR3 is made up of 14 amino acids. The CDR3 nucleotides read TGTGCCGGCAGTTACGAAGAGGGGGCGGCTGGCTACACCTTC. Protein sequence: CAGSYEEGAAGYTF.

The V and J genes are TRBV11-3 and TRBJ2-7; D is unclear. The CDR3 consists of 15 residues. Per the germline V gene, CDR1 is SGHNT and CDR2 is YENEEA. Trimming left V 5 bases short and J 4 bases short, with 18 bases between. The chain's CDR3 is CASSQTIPGWYEQYF. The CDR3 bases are TGTGCCAGCAGCCAGACGATACCCGGGTGGTACGAGCAGTACTTC.

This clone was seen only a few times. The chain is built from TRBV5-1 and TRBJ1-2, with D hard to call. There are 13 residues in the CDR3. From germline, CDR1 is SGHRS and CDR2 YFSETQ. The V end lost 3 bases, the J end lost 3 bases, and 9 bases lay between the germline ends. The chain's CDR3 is CASSSAGYYGYTF. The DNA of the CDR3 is TGCGCCAGCAGCTCGGCCGGGTACTATGGCTACACCTTC.

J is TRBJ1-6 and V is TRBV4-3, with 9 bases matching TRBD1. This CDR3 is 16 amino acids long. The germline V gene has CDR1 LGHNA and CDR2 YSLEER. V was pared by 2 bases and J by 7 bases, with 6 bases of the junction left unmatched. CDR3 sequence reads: CASSQTDRGTNSPLHF. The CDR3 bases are TGCGCCAGCAGCCAAACCGACAGGGGGACCAATTCACCCCTCCACTTT.

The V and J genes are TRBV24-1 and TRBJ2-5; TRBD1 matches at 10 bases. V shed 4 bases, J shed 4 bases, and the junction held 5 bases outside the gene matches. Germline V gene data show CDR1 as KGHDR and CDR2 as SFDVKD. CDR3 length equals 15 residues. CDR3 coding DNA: TGTGCCACCAGTGACAGACAGGGGGCAGGAGAGACCCAGTACTTC. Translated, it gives CATSDRQGAGETQYF.

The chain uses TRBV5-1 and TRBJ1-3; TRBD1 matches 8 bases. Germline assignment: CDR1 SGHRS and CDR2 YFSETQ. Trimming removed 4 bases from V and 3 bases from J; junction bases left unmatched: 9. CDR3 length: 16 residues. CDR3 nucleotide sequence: TGCGCCAGCAGCCCGGACAGGGCGGATCGTGGAAACACCATATATTTT. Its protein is CASSPDRADRGNTIYF.

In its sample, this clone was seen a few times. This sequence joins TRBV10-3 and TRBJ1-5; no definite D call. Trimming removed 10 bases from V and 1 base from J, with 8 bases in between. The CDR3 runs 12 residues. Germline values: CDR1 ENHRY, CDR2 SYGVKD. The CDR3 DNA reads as TGTGCCACCGGAGTCAGCAATCAGCCCCAGCATTTT. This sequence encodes CATGVSNQPQHF.

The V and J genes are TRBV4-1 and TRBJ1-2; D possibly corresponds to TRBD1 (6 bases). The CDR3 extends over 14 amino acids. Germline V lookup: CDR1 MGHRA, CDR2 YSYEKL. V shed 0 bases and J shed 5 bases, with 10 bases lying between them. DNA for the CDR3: TGCGCCAGCAGCCAAGAAACAGGGCGGTATGGCTACACCTTC. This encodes CASSQETGRYGYTF.

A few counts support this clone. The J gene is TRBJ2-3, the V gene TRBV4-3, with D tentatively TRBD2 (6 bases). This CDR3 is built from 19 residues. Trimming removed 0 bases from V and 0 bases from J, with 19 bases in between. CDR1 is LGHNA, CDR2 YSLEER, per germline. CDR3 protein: CASSQDKTAGRGSTDTQYF. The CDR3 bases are TGCGCCAGCAGCCAAGATAAGACGGCGGGGCGGGGTAGCACAGATACGCAGTATTTT.

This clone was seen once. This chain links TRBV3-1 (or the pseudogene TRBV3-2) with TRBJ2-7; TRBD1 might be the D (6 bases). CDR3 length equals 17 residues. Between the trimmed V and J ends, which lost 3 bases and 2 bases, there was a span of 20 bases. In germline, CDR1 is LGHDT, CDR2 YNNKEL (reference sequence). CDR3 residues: CASSQARMTGLAYEQYF. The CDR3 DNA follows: TGTGCCAGCAGCCAGGCTCGTATGACAGGCCTCGCCTACGAGCAGTACTTC.

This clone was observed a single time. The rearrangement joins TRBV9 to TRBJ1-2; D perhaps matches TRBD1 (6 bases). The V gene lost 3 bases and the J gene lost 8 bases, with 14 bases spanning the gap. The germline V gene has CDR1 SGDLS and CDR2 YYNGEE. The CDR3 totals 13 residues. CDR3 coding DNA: TGTGCCAGCAGCGCTTACAGGGCGGAAGGCTACACCTTC. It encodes CASSAYRAEGYTF.